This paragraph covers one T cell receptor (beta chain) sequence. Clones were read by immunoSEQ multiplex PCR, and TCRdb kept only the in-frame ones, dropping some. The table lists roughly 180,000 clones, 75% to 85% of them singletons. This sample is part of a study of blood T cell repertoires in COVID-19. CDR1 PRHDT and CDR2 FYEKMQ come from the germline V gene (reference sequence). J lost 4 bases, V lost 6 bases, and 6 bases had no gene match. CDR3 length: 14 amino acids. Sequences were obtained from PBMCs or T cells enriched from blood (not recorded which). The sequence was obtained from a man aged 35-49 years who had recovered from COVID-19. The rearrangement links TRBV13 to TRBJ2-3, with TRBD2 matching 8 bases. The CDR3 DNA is TGTGCCAGCAGGGTAGCGGGATACCCAGATACGCAGTATTTT. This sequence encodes CASRVAGYPDTQYF.